Each of the 30 T cell receptor beta chains below was sequenced from the same sample in a study of control samples from healthy donors and cancer patients. Sequencing used immunoSEQ multiplex PCR; TCRdb keeps in-frame clones, though not all of them. The data show roughly 450,000 clones, with more than 80% seen just once and just under 6.5% held by the top ten. Sequences were obtained from PBMCs. These receptors were taken from a man in his forties with head and neck cancer.

This clone was counted only a few times. The chain carries TRBV27 and TRBJ2-7; D call uncertain. CDR1 and CDR2 (germline): MNHEY, SMNVEV (reference sequence). V lost 2 bases and J lost 0, with 11 bases in between. The CDR3 runs to 15 residues. The CDR3 region is CASSLTSQSSYEQYF. The CDR3 region has the DNA TGTGCCAGCAGTTTAACTTCACAGAGCTCCTACGAGCAGTACTTC.

This clone showed up just a few times. The V gene is TRBV12-5, the J gene TRBJ1-1, with D perhaps matching TRBD1 (5 bases). Germline V CDR1 and CDR2: LGHNT, FRNRAP. This CDR3 spans 13 amino acids. V was cut by 6 bases and J by 0 bases, with 8 bases left in between. The CDR3 nucleotides are TGTGCTAGTGGCCCACAGGTGAACACTGAAGCTTTCTTT. Translation gives CASGPQVNTEAFF. The entire variable domain, with the rest obtained from reference TRBV12-5 and TRBJ1-1, is as follows: DARVTQTPRHKVTEMGQEVTMRCQPILGHNTVFWYRQTMMQGLELLAYFRNRAPLDDSGMPKDRFSAEMPDATLATLKIQPSEPRDSAVYFCASGPQVNTEAFFGQGTRLTVV.

The rearrangement links TRBV5-6 to TRBJ2-1; TRBD2 is a possible D gene (5 bases). Germline assignment: CDR1 SGHDT and CDR2 YYEEEE. The CDR3 consists of 14 residues. V lost 0 bases, J lost 6 bases, and 10 bases lay in between. CDR3 amino acids: CASSLVPAANEQFF. CDR3 in DNA: TGTGCCAGCAGCTTGGTACCAGCGGCCAATGAGCAGTTCTTC.

The chain combines TRBV9 with TRBJ2-3; D unresolved. V shed 4 bases and J shed 4 bases, with 10 bases lying between them. This CDR3 comprises 13 residues. Germline V gene lookup returns CDR1 SGDLS and CDR2 YYNGEE. CDR3 DNA sequence: TGTGCCAGCAGCCCCTGGCCTCCAGATACGCAGTATTTT. Translating it yields CASSPWPPDTQYF.

The chain recombines TRBV6-5 with TRBJ1-4, with 9 nucleotides matching TRBD1. Germline CDR1 MNHEY, CDR2 SVGAGI. CDR3 length: 14 amino acids. V trimming: 2 bases; J trimming: 12 bases; junction bases outside the gene matches: 7. The CDR3, as DNA: TGTGCCAGCAGTTACCGGGACAGGGTTGAGGAACTGTTTTTT. Protein sequence: CASSYRDRVEELFF.

This clone was picked up one time. The V call is TRBV7-9, the J call TRBJ1-2, with 7 bases aligning to TRBD1. CDR3 size: 15 residues. The V gene's germline CDR1 is SEHNR and CDR2 FQNEAQ (reference sequence). Germline trimming cut 5 bases from V and 2 bases from J; bases unmatched to any gene: 8. CDR3 residues: CASSLTGQANYGYTF. For the CDR3, the DNA is TGTGCCAGCAGCCTCACAGGACAGGCGAACTATGGCTACACCTTC.

This chain links TRBV30 with TRBJ2-7; weak D call: TRBD2 (7 bases). V shed 2 bases and J shed 6 bases, with 20 bases lying between them. Germline V CDR1 and CDR2: GTSNPN, SVGIG (reference sequence). The CDR3 consists of 15 residues. The CDR3 region has the DNA TGTGCCTGGAGTACCCAGGGGCTCTGGGGGGGCGAGCAGTACTTC. Its translation: CAWSTQGLWGGEQYF.

The J gene is TRBJ1-3, the V gene TRBV18, with TRBD1 as a possible D gene (6 bases). The CDR3 runs 16 residues. Germline values: CDR1 KGHSH, CDR2 LQKENI. The germline V and J ends were trimmed by 3 bases and 3 bases, with 15 bases remaining between them. This chain's CDR3 is CASSPITTGSGNTIYF. The DNA of the CDR3 is TGTGCCAGCTCACCTATTACCACAGGGAGTGGAAACACCATATATTTT.

This clone was observed a single time. The chain is built from TRBV28 and TRBJ1-2, with a possible D match to TRBD1 (5 bases). Germline assignment: CDR1 MDHEN and CDR2 SYDVKM. The CDR3 length is 14 residues. V gave up 7 bases and J gave up 6 bases, with 18 bases separating them. CDR3 DNA: TGTGCCAGCACCACCCCCCTGCTAGGGGATGGCTACACCTTC. Its translation: CASTTPLLGDGYTF.

The chain has TRBV5-6 and TRBJ1-1, with a weak D call TRBD1 (5 bases). CDR1 is SGHDT and CDR2 is YYEEEE in the germline V gene. The CDR3 spans 16 residues. Trimming pared 3 bases from V and 5 bases from J, leaving 20 bases between. The CDR3 bases are TGTGCCAGCAGCTCCCGGGGGGAGCGTTGGTATACTGAAGCTTTCTTT. This encodes CASSSRGERWYTEAFF.

The table lists this clone with a count of one. J is TRBJ2-7 and V is TRBV5-1; 11 bases match TRBD1. V lost 4 bases, J lost 1 base, and 7 bases stayed unmatched. Germline V CDR1 and CDR2: SGHRS, YFSETQ. The CDR3 consists of 16 residues. The CDR3 sequence is CASSPSDRGLSYEQYF. As DNA, the CDR3 is TGCGCCAGCAGCCCATCGGACAGGGGGCTTTCCTACGAGCAGTACTTC.

This rearrangement joins TRBV3-1 (or the pseudogene TRBV3-2) to TRBJ1-2; D is undetermined. Deletions cut 0 bases from V and 6 bases from J, with 11 bases between. Germline V gives CDR1 LGHDT, CDR2 YNNKEL (reference sequence). The CDR3 is made up of 14 amino acids. As DNA, the CDR3 is TGTGCCAGCAGCCAAGATCTCGGAAGAAATGGCTACACCTTC. It yields the protein CASSQDLGRNGYTF.

The chain links TRBV28 to TRBJ1-2, with a weak D call TRBD1 (6 bases). CDR3 length: 19 residues. Trimming stripped 4 bases from V and 2 bases from J, with 26 bases between. Germline assignment: CDR1 MDHEN and CDR2 SYDVKM. This chain's CDR3 is CASSSPRTANYGYNYGYTF. In DNA, the CDR3 is TGTGCCAGCAGTTCGCCTCGGACAGCTAACTATGGCTACAACTATGGCTACACCTTC.

V gene TRBV25-1 combines with J gene TRBJ1-4; weak D call: TRBD1 (5 bases). The V gene's germline CDR1 is MGHDK and CDR2 SYGVNS. The CDR3 covers 13 residues. The germline V and J ends were trimmed by 7 bases and 4 bases, with 10 bases remaining between them. Written as DNA, the CDR3 is TGTGCCAGCACCCAGACAGATAATGAAAAACTGTTTTTT. Amino acids: CASTQTDNEKLFF.

The gene calls are TRBV9 and TRBJ2-1; no definite D call. Trimming pared 0 bases from V and 7 bases from J, leaving 17 bases between. The CDR3 contains 16 residues. The germline gives CDR1 SGDLS, CDR2 YYNGEE. The CDR3 spells CASSVEVWDFRNEQFF. The CDR3 DNA sequence: TGTGCCAGCAGCGTAGAGGTATGGGATTTCAGGAATGAGCAGTTCTTC.

This chain connects TRBV6-2 or TRBV6-3 to TRBJ1-1; no clear D gene. Germline CDR1 MNHEY, CDR2 SVGEGT. V dropped 2 bases and J dropped 1 base, with 5 bases sitting between them. The CDR3 covers 13 residues. The CDR3 DNA reads TGTGCCAGCAGTTACCGGCAGAACACTGAAGCTTTCTTT. Protein: CASSYRQNTEAFF.

This clone is a singleton in its sample. This sequence joins TRBV19 and TRBJ2-5; tentatively, D is TRBD2 (5 bases). The CDR3 totals 13 residues. The ends were cut back, 6 bases at V and 2 bases at J, with 10 bases in the middle. The germline CDR1 and CDR2 sequences are LNHDA and SQIVND (reference sequence). CDR3 sequence (DNA): TGTGCCAGTAGCGTAACTAGTCAAGAGACCCAGTACTTC. It specifies CASSVTSQETQYF.

The gene calls are TRBV28 and TRBJ2-1, with 10 positions matching TRBD1. This CDR3 spans 15 amino acids. V shed 6 bases and J 8 bases; nucleotides not matched to a gene: 10. From germline, CDR1 is MDHEN and CDR2 SYDVKM. DNA of the CDR3: TGTGCCAGCAGCCGTCCGGGACAGGGGATAGATGAGCAGTTCTTC. This encodes CASSRPGQGIDEQFF.

The chain carries TRBV5-5 and TRBJ1-5, with D unresolved. The V and J ends lost 4 bases and 5 bases respectively, with 10 bases between them. CDR1 and CDR2 (germline): SGHKS, YYEKEE (reference sequence). The CDR3 length is 13 residues. CDR3 nucleotide sequence: TGTGCCAGCAGCAGCGGACCAGATCAGCCCCAGCATTTT. This encodes CASSSGPDQPQHF.

The chain links TRBV10-1 to TRBJ1-5; the D gene is possibly TRBD1 (5 bases). The CDR3 contains 13 residues. CDR1 and CDR2 from the germline V gene are WNHNN and SYGVQD (reference sequence). V was clipped by 4 bases and J by 3 bases, with 7 bases between them. CDR3 protein: CASSGGNNQPQHF. In DNA, the CDR3 is TGCGCCAGCAGTGGGGGGAACAATCAGCCCCAGCATTTT.

The V call is TRBV12-3 or TRBV12-4, the J call TRBJ1-2; 7 bases are shared with TRBD1. This CDR3 has 13 amino acids. V lost 11 bases, J lost 4 bases, and 10 bases stayed unmatched. The CDR3 is CAATREGAYGYTF. In DNA, the CDR3 is TGTGCCGCTACGAGAGAGGGGGCCTATGGCTACACCTTC.

This clone was recorded only once. The chain combines TRBV7-9 with TRBJ1-2; D uncertain. Trimming stripped 3 bases from V and 2 bases from J, with 16 bases between. There are 16 residues in the CDR3. Germline assignment: CDR1 SEHNR and CDR2 FQNEAQ (reference sequence). CDR3 in amino acids: CASSLTGTYSNYGYTF. The CDR3 DNA follows: TGTGCCAGCAGCTTGACCGGAACATACTCAAACTATGGCTACACCTTC.

This chain uses TRBV19 with TRBJ1-4; no firm D call. Per the germline V gene, CDR1 is LNHDA and CDR2 is SQIVND (reference sequence). Trimming took off 5 bases at V and 8 bases at J, with 9 bases between the two ends. The CDR3 extends over 12 amino acids. The CDR3 here is CASSPGEEKLFF. The CDR3 nucleotides read TGTGCCAGTAGTCCCGGAGAGGAAAAACTGTTTTTT.

The chain uses TRBV20-1 and TRBJ1-2; D remains unclear. Germline V gene data show CDR1 as DFQATT and CDR2 as SNEGSKA (reference sequence). Trimming pared 6 bases from V and 12 bases from J, leaving 8 bases between. The CDR3 has 8 residues. The CDR3 coding sequence is TGCAGTGCACTCCCCCACACCTTC. Translation gives CSALPHTF.

The chain recombines TRBV28 with TRBJ1-1; D not resolved. Germline values: CDR1 MDHEN, CDR2 SYDVKM. V was cut by 7 bases and J by 10 bases, with 10 bases left in between. The CDR3 runs 10 residues. CDR3 in DNA: TGTGCCAGCACCCTTCCAGGAGCTTTCTTT. Its translation: CASTLPGAFF.

The chain couples TRBV18 to TRBJ2-5, with 8 bases identical to TRBD1. Germline assignment: CDR1 KGHSH and CDR2 LQKENI. Unmatched junction bases numbered 5, after V lost 3 bases and J lost 5 bases. CDR3 size: 14 residues. CDR3 amino acids: CASSPGTGGETQYF. CDR3 nucleotides: TGTGCCAGCTCACCGGGGACAGGTGGGGAGACCCAGTACTTC.

The chain links TRBV12-3 or TRBV12-4 to TRBJ2-1; D uncertain. The CDR3 is 13 residues long. Trimming removed 6 bases from V and 4 bases from J, with 10 bases in between. The CDR3 nucleotides are TGTGCCAGCAGCTCTGGACCTTACAATGAGCAGTTCTTC. Its protein product is CASSSGPYNEQFF.

The chain employs TRBV30 and TRBJ2-5; TRBD1 matches at 9 bases. The germline CDR1 and CDR2 sequences are GTSNPN and SVGIG (reference sequence). The V and J ends lost 4 bases and 5 bases, in that order; junction bases with no gene match: 5. This CDR3 has 13 amino acids. Here the CDR3 reads CAWKQGAWETQYF. The CDR3 bases are TGTGCCTGGAAACAGGGGGCCTGGGAGACCCAGTACTTC. Together with reference TRBV30 and TRBJ2-5, the CDR3 gives the full variable domain: SQTIHQWPATLVQPVGSPLSLECTVEGTSNPNLYWYRQAAGRGLQLLFYSVGIGQISSEVPQNLSASRPQDRQFILSSKKLLLSDSGFYLCAWKQGAWETQYFGPGTRLLVL.

Concerning this clone: The DNA is left out, because the CDR3 cannot be placed on it with certainty; the CDR3 is given as TCRdb lists it. This chain links TRBV27 with TRBJ2-5; no DNA check was done on the table's D call, TRBD1. The CDR3 region is 15 residues in length, termini included. Germline CDR1 MNHEY, CDR2 SMNVEV (reference sequence). CDR3 sequence: CASSFLADEQETQYF.

Notes on this clone: Other DNA sequences in this sample translate to the same CDR3. The chain employs TRBV28 and TRBJ1-5; D might be TRBD1 (5 bases). CDR1 is MDHEN, CDR2 SYDVKM, per germline. The CDR3 is made up of 14 amino acids. Trimming took 5 bases from V and 0 from J, leaving 8 bases between them. CDR3 nucleotide sequence: TGTGCCAGCAGTCAGGGAGGTAGCAATCAGCCCCAGCATTTT. Encoded protein: CASSQGGSNQPQHF.